A selection of T cell receptor beta chains follows, all from one sample in a study of shared clonotypes between healthy human individuals. Assay: immunoSEQ multiplex PCR; the TCRdb copy retains only in-frame clones and omits some. The sample records fewer than 1.8 million clones, approximately 98.5% being singletons. Sequenced input: naive CD4+ T cells sorted from blood. The receptors derive from a man between 25 and 39 years old in good health. The CDR3 runs from the conserved cysteine through the conserved F or W.

length	V	J	CDR3
13	TRBV10-3	TRBJ2-1	CAISEHVNHEQFF
15	TRBV13	TRBJ1-1	CASSKKRKGSTEAFF
14	TRBV5-1	TRBJ1-4	CASSLTESNEKLFF
13	TRBV5-1	TRBJ1-4	CASKGTENEKLFF
15	TRBV5-5	TRBJ2-1	CASSPPGTNYNEQFF
21	TRBV30	TRBJ2-6	CAWGFTMKNRDPYSGANVLTF
14	TRBV6-5	TRBJ2-2	CASSGMPNTGELFF
13	TRBV10-3	TRBJ1-2	CAISAGGSYGYTF
17	TRBV5-4	TRBJ1-5	CASSLVISAWGNQPQHF
14	TRBV19	TRBJ2-6	CASSIDSGANVLTF
16	TRBV18	TRBJ2-7	CASSYSSAQTPYEQYF
16	TRBV5-1	TRBJ2-7	CASSYGTSGIYYEQYF
15	TRBV28	TRBJ2-7	CASSRVSGSSYEQYF
14	TRBV6-1	TRBJ2-5	CASRETGIVETQYF
15	TRBV5-1	TRBJ1-4	CASSFLTGANEKLFF
14	TRBV6-6	TRBJ2-2	CASSFQRDTGELFF
14	TRBV29-1	TRBJ2-3	CSVDLDWNSGTQYF
13	TRBV9	TRBJ2-3	CASRPQGTDTQYF
15	TRBV6-1	TRBJ2-7	CASSSDRLGPSEQYF
13	TRBV11-2	TRBJ2-3	CASSLESGDTQYF
18	TRBV27	TRBJ1-5	CASSLVGGVGQTNQPQHF
14	TRBV2	TRBJ2-5	CASTKLAGEETQYF
15	TRBV28	TRBJ2-7	CASSLRPGRSYEQYF
17	TRBV5-6	TRBJ1-2	CASSLIPGLGSNYGYTF
14	TRBV9	TRBJ2-7	CASSANPRPYEQYF
16	TRBV18	TRBJ2-3	CASSPLLLQGTDTQYF
13	TRBV7-2	TRBJ1-2	CASSLVRQPGYTF
14	TRBV28	TRBJ2-7	CASSGTGQTYEQYF
14	TRBV28	TRBJ2-1	CASSFAGRGNEQFF
12	TRBV6-1	TRBJ2-3	CATRSSTDTQYF
14	TRBV28	TRBJ1-1	CASSLGTRHGETFF
12	TRBV10-1	TRBJ2-7	CASGDGPYEQYF
18	TRBV27	TRBJ1-5	CASSSQTPPGYSNQPQHF
15	TRBV28	TRBJ2-1	CASRPTGKGYNEQFF
14	TRBV7-2	TRBJ1-1	CASSPRKGAGEAFF
16	TRBV9	TRBJ2-7	CASSVTAQSGSYEQYF
14	TRBV6-5	TRBJ1-5	CASSYSAGSQPQHF
13	TRBV28	TRBJ1-1	CASSSPHGWGAFF
14	TRBV6-1	TRBJ1-5	CASRVGRRDQPQHF
15	TRBV27	TRBJ1-1	CASSLYPGPNTEAFF
15	TRBV6-1	TRBJ2-1	CASSGGTSGRVWQFF
15	TRBV28	TRBJ1-1	CASITGGFGNTEAFF
13	TRBV29-1	TRBJ1-2	CSVDRTGKVGYTF
15	TRBV7-2	TRBJ2-1	CASSHGVAGGYEQFF